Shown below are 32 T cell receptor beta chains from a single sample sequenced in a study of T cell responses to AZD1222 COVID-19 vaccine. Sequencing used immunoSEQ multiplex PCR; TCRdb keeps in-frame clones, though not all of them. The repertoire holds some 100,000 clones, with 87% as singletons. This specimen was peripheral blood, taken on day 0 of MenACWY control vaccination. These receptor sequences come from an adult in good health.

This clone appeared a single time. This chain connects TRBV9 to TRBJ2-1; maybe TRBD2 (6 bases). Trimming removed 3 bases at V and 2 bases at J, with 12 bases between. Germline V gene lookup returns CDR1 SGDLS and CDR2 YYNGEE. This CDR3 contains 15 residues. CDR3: CASSATSSPYNEQFF. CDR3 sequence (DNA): TGTGCCAGCAGCGCTACTAGCTCGCCCTACAATGAGCAGTTCTTC.

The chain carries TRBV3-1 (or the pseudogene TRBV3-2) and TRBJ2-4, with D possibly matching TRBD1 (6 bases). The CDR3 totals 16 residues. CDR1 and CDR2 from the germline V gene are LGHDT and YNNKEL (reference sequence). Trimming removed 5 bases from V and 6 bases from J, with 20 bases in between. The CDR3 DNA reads TGTGCCAGCAGCTACCGGGACACCCGGTGGGGAAACATTCAGTACTTC. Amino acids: CASSYRDTRWGNIQYF.

The CDR3 DNA reads as TGTGCCAGCAGTCCGACAGGCCGAGTTGAAGCTTTCTTT. Translating gives CASSPTGRVEAFF. This sequence joins TRBV12-3 or TRBV12-4 and TRBJ1-1; a weak D match, TRBD1 (6 bases). This CDR3 has 13 residues. V lost 5 bases to trimming and J lost 7 bases, with 14 bases between them.

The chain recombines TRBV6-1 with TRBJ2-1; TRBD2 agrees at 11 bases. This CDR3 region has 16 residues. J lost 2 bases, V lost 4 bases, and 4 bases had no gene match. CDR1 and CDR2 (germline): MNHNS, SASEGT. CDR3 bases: TGTGCCAGCAGTGCTAGCGGGGGGCCACCCTACAATGAGCAGTTCTTC. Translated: CASSASGGPPYNEQFF.

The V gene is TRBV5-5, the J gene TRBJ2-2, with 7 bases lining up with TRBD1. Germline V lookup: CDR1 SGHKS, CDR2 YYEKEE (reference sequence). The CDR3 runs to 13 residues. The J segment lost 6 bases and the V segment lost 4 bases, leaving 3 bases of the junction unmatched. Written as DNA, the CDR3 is TGTGCCAGCAGCCTAGGGGGCGCCGGGGAGCTGTTTTTT. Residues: CASSLGGAGELFF.

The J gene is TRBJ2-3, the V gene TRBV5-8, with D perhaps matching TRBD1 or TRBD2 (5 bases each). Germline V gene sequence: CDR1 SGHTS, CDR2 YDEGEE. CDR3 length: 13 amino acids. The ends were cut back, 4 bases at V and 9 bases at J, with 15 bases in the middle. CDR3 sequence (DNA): TGTGCCAGCAGCGCCCCCGGGGCCTGGACGCAGTATTTT. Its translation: CASSAPGAWTQYF.

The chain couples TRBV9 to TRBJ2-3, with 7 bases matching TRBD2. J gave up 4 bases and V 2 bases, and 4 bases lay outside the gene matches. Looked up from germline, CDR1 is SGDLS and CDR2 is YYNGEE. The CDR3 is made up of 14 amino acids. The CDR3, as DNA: TGTGCCAGCAGCGTTAGCGGGTTACCAGATACGCAGTATTTT. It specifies CASSVSGLPDTQYF.

CDR3 protein: CASREQGAKLFF. In DNA form, the CDR3 reads TGTGCCAGCAGGGAACAGGGCGCAAAACTGTTTTTT. This chain connects TRBV2 to TRBJ1-4; tentative D call: TRBD1 (6 bases). This CDR3 is built from 12 residues. Germline lookup yields CDR1 SNHLY and CDR2 FYNNEI. V lost 6 bases and J lost 10, with 12 bases in between. The full variable domain, completed using reference TRBV2 and TRBJ1-4, is EPEVTQTPSHQVTQMGQEVILRCVPISNHLYFYWYRQILGQKVEFLVSFYNNEISEKSEIFDDQFSVERPDGSNFTLKIRSTKLEDSAMYFCASREQGAKLFFGSGTQLSVL.

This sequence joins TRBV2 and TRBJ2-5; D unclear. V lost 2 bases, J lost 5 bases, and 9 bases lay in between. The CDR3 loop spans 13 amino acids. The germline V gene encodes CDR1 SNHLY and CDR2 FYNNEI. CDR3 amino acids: CASSEILLETQYF. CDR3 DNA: TGTGCCAGCAGTGAAATTTTGTTGGAGACCCAGTACTTC.

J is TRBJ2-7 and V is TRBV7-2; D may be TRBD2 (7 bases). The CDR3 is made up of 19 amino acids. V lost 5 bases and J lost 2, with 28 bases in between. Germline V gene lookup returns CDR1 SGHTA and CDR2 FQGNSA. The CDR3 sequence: CASSPPRREGGATTYEQYF. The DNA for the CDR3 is TGTGCCAGCAGCCCCCCCCGTCGGGAAGGGGGGGCTACTACCTACGAGCAGTACTTC. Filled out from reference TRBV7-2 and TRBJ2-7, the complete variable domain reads GAGVSQSPSNKVTEKGKDVELRCDPISGHTALYWYRQSLGQGLEFLIYFQGNSAPDKSGLPSDRFSAERTGGSVSTLTIQRTQQEDSAVYLCASSPPRREGGATTYEQYFGPGTRLTVT.

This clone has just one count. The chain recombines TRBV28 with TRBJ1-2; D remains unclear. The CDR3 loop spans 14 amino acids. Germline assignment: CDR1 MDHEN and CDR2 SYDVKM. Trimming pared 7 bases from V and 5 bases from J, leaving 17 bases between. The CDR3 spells CASTLSAGPYGYTF. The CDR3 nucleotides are TGTGCCAGCACCCTATCGGCAGGACCTTATGGCTACACCTTC.

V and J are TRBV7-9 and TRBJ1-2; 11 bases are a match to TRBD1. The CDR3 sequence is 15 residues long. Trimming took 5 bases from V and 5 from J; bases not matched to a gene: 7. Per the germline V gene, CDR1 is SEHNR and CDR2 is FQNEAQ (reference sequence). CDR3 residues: CASSPGQGDVYGYTF. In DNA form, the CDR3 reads TGTGCCAGCAGCCCGGGACAGGGGGACGTGTATGGCTACACCTTC.

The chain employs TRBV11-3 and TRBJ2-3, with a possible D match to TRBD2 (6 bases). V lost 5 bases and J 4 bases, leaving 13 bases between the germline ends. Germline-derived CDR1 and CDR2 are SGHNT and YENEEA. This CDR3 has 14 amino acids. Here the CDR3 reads CASSNTRESDTQYF. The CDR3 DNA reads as TGTGCCAGCAGCAATACGCGGGAATCAGATACGCAGTATTTT.

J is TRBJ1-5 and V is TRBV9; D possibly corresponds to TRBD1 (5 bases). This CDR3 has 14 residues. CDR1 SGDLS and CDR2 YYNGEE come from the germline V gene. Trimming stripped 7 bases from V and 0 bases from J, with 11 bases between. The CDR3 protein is CASGQGYSNQPQHF. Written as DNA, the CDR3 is TGTGCCAGCGGCCAGGGATATAGCAATCAGCCCCAGCATTTT.

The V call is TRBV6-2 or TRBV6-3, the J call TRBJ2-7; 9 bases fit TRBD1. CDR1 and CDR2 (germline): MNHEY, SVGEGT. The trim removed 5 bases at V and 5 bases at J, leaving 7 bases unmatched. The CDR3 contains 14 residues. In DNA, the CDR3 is TGTGCCAGCAGTCACCGGGACAGGGCCCACGAGCAGTACTTC. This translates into CASSHRDRAHEQYF.

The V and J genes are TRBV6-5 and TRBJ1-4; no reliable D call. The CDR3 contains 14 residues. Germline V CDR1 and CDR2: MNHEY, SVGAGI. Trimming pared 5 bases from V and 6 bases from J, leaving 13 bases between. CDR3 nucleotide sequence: TGTGCCAGCAGTCAAAGCTACTCGGATGAAAAACTGTTTTTT. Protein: CASSQSYSDEKLFF.

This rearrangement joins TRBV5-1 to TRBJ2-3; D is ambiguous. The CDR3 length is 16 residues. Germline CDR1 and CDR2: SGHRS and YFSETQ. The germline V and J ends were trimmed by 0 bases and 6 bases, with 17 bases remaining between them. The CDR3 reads CASSLGALASRDTQYF. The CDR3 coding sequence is TGCGCCAGCAGCTTGGGGGCTTTGGCGTCAAGGGATACGCAGTATTTT.

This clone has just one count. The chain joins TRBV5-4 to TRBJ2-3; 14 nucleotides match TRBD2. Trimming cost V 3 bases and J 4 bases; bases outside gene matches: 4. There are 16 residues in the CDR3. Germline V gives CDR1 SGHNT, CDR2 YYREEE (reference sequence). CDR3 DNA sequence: TGTGCCAGCAGCTCTGGACTAGCGGGGGGTTCAGATACGCAGTATTTT. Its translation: CASSSGLAGGSDTQYF.

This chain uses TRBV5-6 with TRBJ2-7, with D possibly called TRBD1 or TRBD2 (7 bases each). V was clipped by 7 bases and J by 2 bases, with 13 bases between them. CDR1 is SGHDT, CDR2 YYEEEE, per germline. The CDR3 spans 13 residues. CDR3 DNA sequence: TGTGCCAGCTCCAGGGGGGGGCCCTACGAGCAGTACTTC. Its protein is CASSRGGPYEQYF.

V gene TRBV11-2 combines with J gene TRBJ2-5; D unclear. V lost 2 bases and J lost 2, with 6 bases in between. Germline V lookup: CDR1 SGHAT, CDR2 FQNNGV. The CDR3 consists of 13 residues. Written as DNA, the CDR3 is TGTGCCAGCAGCTTAAACCCACAAGAGACCCAGTACTTC. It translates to CASSLNPQETQYF.

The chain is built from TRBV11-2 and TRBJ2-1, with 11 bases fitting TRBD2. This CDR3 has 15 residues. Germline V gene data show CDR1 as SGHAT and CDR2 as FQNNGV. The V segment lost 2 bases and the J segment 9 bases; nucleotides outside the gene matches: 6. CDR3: CASSLITSGSLEQFF. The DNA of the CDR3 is TGTGCCAGCAGCTTAATCACTAGCGGGAGTCTTGAGCAGTTCTTC. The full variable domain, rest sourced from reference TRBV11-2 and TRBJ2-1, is EAGVAQSPRYKIIEKRQSVAFWCNPISGHATLYWYQQILGQGPKLLIQFQNNGVVDDSQLPKDRFSAERLKGVDSTLKIQPAKLEDSAVYLCASSLITSGSLEQFFGPGTRLTVL.

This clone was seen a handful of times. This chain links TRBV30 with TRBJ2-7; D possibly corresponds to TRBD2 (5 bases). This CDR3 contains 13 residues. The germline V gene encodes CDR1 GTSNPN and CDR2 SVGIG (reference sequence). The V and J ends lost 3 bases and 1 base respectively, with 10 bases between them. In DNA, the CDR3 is TGTGCCTGGAGAGACACGGGGTCCTACGAGCAGTACTTC. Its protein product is CAWRDTGSYEQYF.

The CDR3 sequence is CASSQAGVTYNEQFF. CDR3 in DNA: TGTGCCAGCAGCCAAGCAGGGGTTACCTACAATGAGCAGTTCTTC. V gene TRBV3-1 (or the pseudogene TRBV3-2) combines with J gene TRBJ2-1, with a possible D match to TRBD1 (6 bases). CDR3 length equals 15 residues. With 1 base removed from V and 2 bases from J, the gap between germline ends came to 9 bases. Per the germline V gene, CDR1 is LGHDT and CDR2 is YNNKEL (reference sequence).

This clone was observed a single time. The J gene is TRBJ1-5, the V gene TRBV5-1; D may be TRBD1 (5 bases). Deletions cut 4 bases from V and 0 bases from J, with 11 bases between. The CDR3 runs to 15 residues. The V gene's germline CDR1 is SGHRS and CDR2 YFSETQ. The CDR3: CASSPGTDSNQPQHF. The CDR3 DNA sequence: TGCGCCAGCAGCCCAGGGACGGATAGCAATCAGCCCCAGCATTTT.

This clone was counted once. CDR3 sequence (DNA): TGTGCCAGCAGTGATGTGGGGAAGGACGGGGAGCTGTTTTTT. Translating gives CASSDVGKDGELFF. This sequence joins TRBV25-1 and TRBJ2-2; D remains unclear. Germline CDR1 and CDR2: MGHDK and SYGVNS. The CDR3 length is 14 residues. Trimming took off 3 bases at V and 7 bases at J, with 12 bases between the two ends.

The CDR3 sequence is CASSEGTSGTSTDTQYF. The CDR3, as DNA: TGTGCCAGCAGTGAGGGGACTAGCGGAACTAGCACAGATACGCAGTATTTT. The J gene is TRBJ2-3, the V gene TRBV6-1; 11 bases are shared with TRBD2. Germline CDR1 and CDR2: MNHNS and SASEGT. The CDR3 covers 17 residues. V dropped 3 bases and J dropped 0; count of bases not matched to a gene: 5.

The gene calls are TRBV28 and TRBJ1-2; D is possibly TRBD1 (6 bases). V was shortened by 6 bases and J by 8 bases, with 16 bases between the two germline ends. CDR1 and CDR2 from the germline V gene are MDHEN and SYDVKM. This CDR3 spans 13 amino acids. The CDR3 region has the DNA TGTGCCAGCAGCCAAACAGGGCGTAAGGGCTACACCTTC. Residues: CASSQTGRKGYTF.

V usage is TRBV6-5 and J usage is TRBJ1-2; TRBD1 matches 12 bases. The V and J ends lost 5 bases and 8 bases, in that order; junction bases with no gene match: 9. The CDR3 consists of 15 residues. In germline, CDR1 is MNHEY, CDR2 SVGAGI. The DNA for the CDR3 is TGTGCCAGCAGTATCGTGGGACAGGGGGCCGGGGGCTACACCTTC. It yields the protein CASSIVGQGAGGYTF.

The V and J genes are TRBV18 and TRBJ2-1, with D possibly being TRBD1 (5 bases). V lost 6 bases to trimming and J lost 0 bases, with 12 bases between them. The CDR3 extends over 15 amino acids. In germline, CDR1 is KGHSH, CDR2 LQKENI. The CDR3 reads CASSPRTHSYNEQFF. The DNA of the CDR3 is TGTGCCAGCTCGCCTCGGACACACTCCTACAATGAGCAGTTCTTC.

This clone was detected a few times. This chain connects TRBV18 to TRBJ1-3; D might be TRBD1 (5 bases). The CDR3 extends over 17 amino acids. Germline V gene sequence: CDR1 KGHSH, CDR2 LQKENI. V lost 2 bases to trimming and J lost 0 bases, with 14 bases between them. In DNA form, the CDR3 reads TGTGCCAGCTCACCAACGGGACCGCAAAGCTCTGGAAACACCATATATTTT. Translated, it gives CASSPTGPQSSGNTIYF.

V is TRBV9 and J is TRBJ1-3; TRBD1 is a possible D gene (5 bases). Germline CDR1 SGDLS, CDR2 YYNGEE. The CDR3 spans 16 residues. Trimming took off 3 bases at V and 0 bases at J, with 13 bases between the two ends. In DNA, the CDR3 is TGTGCCAGCAGCGGAGCCGGGGGAAGCTCTGGAAACACCATATATTTT. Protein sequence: CASSGAGGSSGNTIYF.

The CDR3 region is CASSPTGGVGQPQHF. CDR3 bases: TGCGCCAGCAGCCCGACAGGGGGTGTCGGGCAGCCCCAGCATTTT. The rearrangement uses TRBV5-1 and TRBJ1-5, with 9 bases aligning to TRBD1. The junction had 9 bases not matched to a gene; V was cut back by 4 bases and J by 7 bases. Per germline, CDR1 SGHRS and CDR2 YFSETQ. The CDR3 loop spans 15 amino acids.